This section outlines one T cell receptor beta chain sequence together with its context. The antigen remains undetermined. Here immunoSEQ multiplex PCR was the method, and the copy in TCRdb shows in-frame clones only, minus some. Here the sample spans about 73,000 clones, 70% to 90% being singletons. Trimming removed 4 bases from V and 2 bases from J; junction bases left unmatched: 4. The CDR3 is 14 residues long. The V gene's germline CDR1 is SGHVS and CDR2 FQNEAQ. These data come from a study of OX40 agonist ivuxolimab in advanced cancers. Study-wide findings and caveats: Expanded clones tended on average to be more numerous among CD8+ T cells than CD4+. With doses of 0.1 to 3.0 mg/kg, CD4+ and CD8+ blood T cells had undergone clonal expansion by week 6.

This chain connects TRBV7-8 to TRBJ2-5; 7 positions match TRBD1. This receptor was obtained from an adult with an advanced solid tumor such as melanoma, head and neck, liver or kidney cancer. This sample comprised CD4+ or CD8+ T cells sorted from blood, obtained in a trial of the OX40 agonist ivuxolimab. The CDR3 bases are TGTGCCAGCAGCTCGACAGGGAGACAAGAGACCCAGTACTTC. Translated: CASSSTGRQETQYF.